This T cell receptor (beta chain) was obtained from a study of cytomegalovirus exposure and HLA in healthy donors. Across the whole study: The same platform used for the approximately 700 first-cohort repertoires was also used for the roughly 130 validation repertoires, as a later analysis reported.

To note about this clone: Its antigen is not known.

Overall study findings and caveats: First-cohort TCR clusters tended to co-occur in the roughly 120 validation repertoires, a later analysis found. In vitro work confirmed that a few CMV-associated chains recognize CMV antigens.

Method: immunoSEQ multiplex PCR; TCRdb's copy keeps in-frame clones and lacks some. The data contain approximately 150,000 clones, roughly 89% of them seen just once; the ten biggest clones take up 4.5%. There are 15 residues in the CDR3. Trimming removed 5 bases from V and 0 bases from J, with 13 bases in between. Germline CDR1 reads MNHNS; CDR2 reads SASEGT. The rearrangement joins TRBV6-1 to TRBJ1-1, with D hard to call. The receptor comes from a man between 18 and 35 years old in good health and CMV-seropositive. Material: PBMCs. CDR3 region: CASSSDTGMNTEAFF. CDR3 bases: TGTGCCAGCAGTTCCGACACTGGCATGAACACTGAAGCTTTCTTT.